The clone carrying this TCR beta chain turned up a few times. No antigen is known for it. This sample was included in a study of T-cell reconstitution after alpha-beta-depleted transplantation in children. Findings and caveats of the study: One year post-transplant, T-cell counts and diversity were largely derived from T cells produced anew.

It was with unique molecular identifiers that the TCRbeta library was prepared. TCRdb ran MiXCR on the PCR reads and lists one entry per CDR3 protein. The sample lists about 460,000 distinct CDR3 sequences, roughly 11% occurring once. The origin of this receptor is a female patient aged 2-9 years who had a stem cell transplant for aplastic anemia, so the T cells may come from the graft donor. Material: PBMCs, mostly from graft donor cells, obtained 180 days after TCRalphabeta/CD19-depleted stem cell transplant.

CDR3 nucleotides: TGCAGTGCTAGAGGGACAGGGGGCGTACCTATGGATCCTTGGAATACGCAGTATTTT. Encoded protein: CSARGTGGVPMDPWNTQYF. This chain uses TRBV20-1 with TRBJ2-3; TRBD1 matches 11 bases. V shed 1 base, J shed 7 bases, and the junction held 19 bases outside the gene matches. Germline CDR1 DFQATT, CDR2 SNEGSKA (reference sequence). The CDR3 sequence is 19 residues long.